This T cell receptor beta chain was sequenced for a study of blood T cell repertoires in COVID-19. From germline, CDR1 is DFQATT and CDR2 SNEGSKA (reference sequence). The CDR3 has 12 residues. The V and J ends lost 3 bases and 7 bases respectively, with 10 bases between them. Profiling relied on immunoSEQ multiplex PCR, and the TCRdb table lists in-frame clones only, not all of them. Here the sample spans roughly 170,000 clones, about four fifths being singletons. Specimen: peripheral blood. The chain combines TRBV20-1 with TRBJ2-1; D might be TRBD1 (6 bases). The receptor comes from a man aged 40-49 years who had recovered from COVID-19. CDR3 loop: CSASPGANEQFF. The DNA of the CDR3 is TGCAGTGCTAGTCCAGGGGCGAATGAGCAGTTCTTC.